The T cell receptor (beta chain) under discussion was sequenced for a study of early T cells in non-severe SARS-CoV-2 infection. Study-wide background: With bulk RNA from unsorted whole blood as input, sequencing yielded unpaired chains. General study findings and limits: Matching against VDJdb likely underestimated virus-specific expansions, favoring anti-spike CD8.

The CDR3 loop spans 19 amino acids. The V end lost 2 bases, the J end lost 0 bases, and 20 bases lay between the germline ends. This clonotype was seen only a few times. As yet, its antigen is unknown. As part of library construction, unique molecular identifiers were attached to individual cDNA molecules. TCRdb used MiXCR to reprocess the 5' RACE reads, holding one entry per CDR3 protein. Among about 30,000 distinct CDR3 sequences listed, approximately 5.4% were seen once. The specimen was whole blood. The V call is TRBV12-3 or TRBV12-4, the J call TRBJ1-3; TRBD1 is a possible D gene (5 bases). The sequence was collected from an adult who was a healthcare worker with PCR-confirmed SARS-CoV-2 infection or an uninfected control (not recorded which). CDR3 amino acids: CASSLTPQSDRDSGNTIYF. The CDR3 coding sequence is TGTGCCAGCAGTTTAACACCTCAATCCGACAGAGACTCTGGAAACACCATATATTTT.